This T cell receptor beta chain was captured by sequencing in a study of blood T cell repertoires in COVID-19. About the research overall: The study drew acute and convalescent COVID-19 samples from the United States, Italy and Spain.

Participants spanned ages about 18 to 89 years and resided in 24 US areas. CDR1 and CDR2 (germline): SGHVS, FQNEAQ. This CDR3 is 17 amino acids long. V lost 5 bases, J lost 7 bases, and 27 bases lay in between. Measured with immunoSEQ multiplex PCR; TCRdb has only the in-frame clones, and not every one. In the table there are about 270,000 clones, roughly 86% of which are singletons. The origin of this receptor is a woman aged 18-35 years who had recovered from COVID-19. Sample: PBMCs or T cells enriched from blood (not recorded which). V and J are TRBV7-8 and TRBJ2-7, with D possibly TRBD2 on 6 matching bases. In nucleotides, the CDR3 is TGTGCCAGCAGCCCAATGCTCGGGACTCCCCAAGGGAGTGAGCAGTACTTC. Translated: CASSPMLGTPQGSEQYF.